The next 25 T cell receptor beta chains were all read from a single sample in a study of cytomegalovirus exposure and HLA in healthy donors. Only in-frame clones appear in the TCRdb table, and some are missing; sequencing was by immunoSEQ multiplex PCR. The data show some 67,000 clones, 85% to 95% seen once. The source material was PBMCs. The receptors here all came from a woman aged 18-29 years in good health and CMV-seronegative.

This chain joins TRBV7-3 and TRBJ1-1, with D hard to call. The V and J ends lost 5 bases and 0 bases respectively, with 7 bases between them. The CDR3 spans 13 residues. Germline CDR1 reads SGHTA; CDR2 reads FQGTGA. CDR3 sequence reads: CASSRQMNTEAFF. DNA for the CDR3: TGTGCCAGCAGCCGTCAGATGAACACTGAAGCTTTCTTT. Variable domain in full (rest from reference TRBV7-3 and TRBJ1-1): GAGVSQTPSNKVTEKGKYVELRCDPISGHTALYWYRQSLGQGPEFLIYFQGTGAADDSGLPNDRFFAVRPEGSVSTLKIQRTERGDSAVYLCASSRQMNTEAFFGQGTRLTVV.

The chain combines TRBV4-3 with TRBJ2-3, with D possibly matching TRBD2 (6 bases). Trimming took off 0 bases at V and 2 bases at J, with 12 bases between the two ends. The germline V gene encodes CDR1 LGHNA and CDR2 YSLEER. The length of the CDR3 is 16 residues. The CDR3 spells CASSQDPASDTDTQYF. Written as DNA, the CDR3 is TGCGCCAGCAGCCAAGATCCGGCTAGCGACACAGATACGCAGTATTTT.

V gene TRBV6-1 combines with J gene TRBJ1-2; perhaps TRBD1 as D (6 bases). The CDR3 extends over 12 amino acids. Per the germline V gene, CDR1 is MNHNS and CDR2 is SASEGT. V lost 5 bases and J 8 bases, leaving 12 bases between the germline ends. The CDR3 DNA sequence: TGTGCCAGCAGTCCCAGGACAGAGGGCTACACCTTC. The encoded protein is CASSPRTEGYTF.

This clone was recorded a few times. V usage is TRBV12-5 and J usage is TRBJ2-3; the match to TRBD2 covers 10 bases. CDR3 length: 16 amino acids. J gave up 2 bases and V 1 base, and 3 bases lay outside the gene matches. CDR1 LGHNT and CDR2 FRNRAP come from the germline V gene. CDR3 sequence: CASGLASGSLTDTQYF. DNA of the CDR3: TGTGCTAGTGGTTTGGCTAGCGGGAGCCTCACAGATACGCAGTATTTT. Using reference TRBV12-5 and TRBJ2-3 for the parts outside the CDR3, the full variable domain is DARVTQTPRHKVTEMGQEVTMRCQPILGHNTVFWYRQTMMQGLELLAYFRNRAPLDDSGMPKDRFSAEMPDATLATLKIQPSEPRDSAVYFCASGLASGSLTDTQYFGPGTRLTVL.

The CDR3 region has the DNA TGTGCCAGTAATAGCTGGGAGCTTAATCACGATGAGCAGTTCTTC. Translated: CASNSWELNHDEQFF. The chain is built from TRBV19 and TRBJ2-1, with D perhaps TRBD2 (5 bases). V was trimmed by 7 bases and J by 8 bases, leaving 21 bases between them. The germline gives CDR1 LNHDA, CDR2 SQIVND (reference sequence). This CDR3 comprises 15 residues.

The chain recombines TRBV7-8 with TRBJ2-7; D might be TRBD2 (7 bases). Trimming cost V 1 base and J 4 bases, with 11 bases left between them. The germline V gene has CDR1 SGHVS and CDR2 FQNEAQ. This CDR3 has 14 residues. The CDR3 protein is CASSLGRGAYEQYF. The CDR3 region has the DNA TGTGCCAGCAGCTTAGGTCGGGGGGCGTACGAGCAGTACTTC. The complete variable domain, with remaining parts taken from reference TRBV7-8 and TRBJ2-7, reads GAGVSQSPRYKVAKRGQDVALRCDPISGHVSLFWYQQALGQGPEFLTYFQNEAQLDKSGLPSDRFFAERPEGSVSTLKIQRTQQEDSAVYLCASSLGRGAYEQYFGPGTRLTVT.

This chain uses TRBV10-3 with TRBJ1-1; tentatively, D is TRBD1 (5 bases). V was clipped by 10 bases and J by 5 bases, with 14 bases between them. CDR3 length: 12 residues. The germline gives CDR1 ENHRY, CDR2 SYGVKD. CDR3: CASLGAETEAFF. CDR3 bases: TGTGCCAGCCTAGGGGCGGAAACTGAAGCTTTCTTT.

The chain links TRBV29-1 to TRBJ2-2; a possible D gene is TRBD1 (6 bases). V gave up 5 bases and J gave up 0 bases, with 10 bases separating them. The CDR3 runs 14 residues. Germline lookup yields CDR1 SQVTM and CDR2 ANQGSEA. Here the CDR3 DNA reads TGCAGCGTTACAGGGTATTCGAACACCGGGGAGCTGTTTTTT. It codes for CSVTGYSNTGELFF.

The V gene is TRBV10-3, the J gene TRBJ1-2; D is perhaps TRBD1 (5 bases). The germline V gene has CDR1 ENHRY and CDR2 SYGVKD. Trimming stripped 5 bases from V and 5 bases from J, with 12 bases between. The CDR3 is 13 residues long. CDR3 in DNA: TGTGCCATCAGTAGCAGGGATGGGTATGGCTACACCTTC. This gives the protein CAISSRDGYGYTF.

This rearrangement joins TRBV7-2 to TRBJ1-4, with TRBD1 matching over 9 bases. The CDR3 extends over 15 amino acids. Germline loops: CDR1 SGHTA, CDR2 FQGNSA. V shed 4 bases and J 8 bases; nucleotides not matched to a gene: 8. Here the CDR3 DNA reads TGTGCCAGCAGCTATCAATGGACAGGGGCGGAAAAACTGTTTTTT. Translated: CASSYQWTGAEKLFF. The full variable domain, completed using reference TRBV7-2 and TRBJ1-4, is GAGVSQSPSNKVTEKGKDVELRCDPISGHTALYWYRQSLGQGLEFLIYFQGNSAPDKSGLPSDRFSAERTGGSVSTLTIQRTQQEDSAVYLCASSYQWTGAEKLFFGSGTQLSVL.

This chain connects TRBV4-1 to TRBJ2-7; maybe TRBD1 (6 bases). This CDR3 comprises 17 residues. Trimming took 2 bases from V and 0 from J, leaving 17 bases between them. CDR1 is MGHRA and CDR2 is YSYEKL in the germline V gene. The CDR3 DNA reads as TGCGCCAGCAGCCAACCACGTCTGACAGGCCCCTCCTACGAGCAGTACTTC. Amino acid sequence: CASSQPRLTGPSYEQYF.

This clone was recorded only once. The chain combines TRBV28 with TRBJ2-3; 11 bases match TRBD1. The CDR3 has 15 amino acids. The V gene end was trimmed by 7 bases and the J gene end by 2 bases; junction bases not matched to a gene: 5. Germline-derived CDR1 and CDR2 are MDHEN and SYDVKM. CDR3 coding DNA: TGTGCCAGCAAACGGGACAGGGGGACCACAGATACGCAGTATTTT. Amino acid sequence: CASKRDRGTTDTQYF.

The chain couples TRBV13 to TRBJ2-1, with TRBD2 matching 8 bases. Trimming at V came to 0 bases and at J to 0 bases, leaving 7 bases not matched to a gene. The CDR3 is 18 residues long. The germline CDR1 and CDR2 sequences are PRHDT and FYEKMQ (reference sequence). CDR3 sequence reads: CASSLGSTSGPSYNEQFF. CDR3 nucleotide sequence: TGTGCCAGCAGCTTAGGCTCCACTAGCGGACCCTCCTACAATGAGCAGTTCTTC.

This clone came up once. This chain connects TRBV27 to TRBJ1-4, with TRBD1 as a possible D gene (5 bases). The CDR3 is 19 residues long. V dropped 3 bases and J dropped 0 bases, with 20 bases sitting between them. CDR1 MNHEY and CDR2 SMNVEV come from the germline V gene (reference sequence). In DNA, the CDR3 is TGTGCCAGCAGTTTTTCCCCCGTGGGGGGGGAAACAACTAATGAAAAACTGTTTTTT. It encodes CASSFSPVGGETTNEKLFF.

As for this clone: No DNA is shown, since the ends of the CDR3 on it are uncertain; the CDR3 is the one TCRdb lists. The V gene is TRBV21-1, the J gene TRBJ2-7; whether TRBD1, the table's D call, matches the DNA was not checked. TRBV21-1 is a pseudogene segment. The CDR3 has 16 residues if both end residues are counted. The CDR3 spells CASSKVGTGSSYEQYF.

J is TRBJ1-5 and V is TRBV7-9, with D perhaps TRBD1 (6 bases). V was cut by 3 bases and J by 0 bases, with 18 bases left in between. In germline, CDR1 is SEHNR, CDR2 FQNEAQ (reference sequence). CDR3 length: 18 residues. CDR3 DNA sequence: TGTGCCAGCAGCTTGGAGAGGCCAGGGGAAGGTAGCAATCAGCCCCAGCATTTT. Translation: CASSLERPGEGSNQPQHF.

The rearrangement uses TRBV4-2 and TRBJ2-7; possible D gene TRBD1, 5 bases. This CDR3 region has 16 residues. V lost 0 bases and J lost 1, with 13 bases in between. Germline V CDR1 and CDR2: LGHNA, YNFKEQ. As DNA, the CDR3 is TGTGCCAGCAGCCAAGATCTGGCAGGGCCATCCTACGAGCAGTACTTC. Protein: CASSQDLAGPSYEQYF.

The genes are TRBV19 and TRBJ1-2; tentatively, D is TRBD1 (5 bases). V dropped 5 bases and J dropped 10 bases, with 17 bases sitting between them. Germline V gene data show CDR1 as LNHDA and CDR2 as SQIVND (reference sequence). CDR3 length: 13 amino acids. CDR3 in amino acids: CASSASPIGDYTF. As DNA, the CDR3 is TGTGCCAGTAGTGCGTCACCTATAGGGGACTACACCTTC.

The DNA of the CDR3 is TGTGCCAGCAGTGAAGCTCGGGACTCTGATCCCTACGAGCAGTACTTC. Its protein is CASSEARDSDPYEQYF. The chain couples TRBV6-1 to TRBJ2-7; possible D gene TRBD2, 6 bases. CDR1 is MNHNS, CDR2 SASEGT, per germline. V lost 0 bases, J lost 2 bases, and 14 bases lay in between. The CDR3 runs 16 residues.

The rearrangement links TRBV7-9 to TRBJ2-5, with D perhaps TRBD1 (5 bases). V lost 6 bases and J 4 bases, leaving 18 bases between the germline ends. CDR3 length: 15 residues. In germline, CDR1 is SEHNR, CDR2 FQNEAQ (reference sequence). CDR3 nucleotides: TGTGCCAGCAGTCTGATGACAGCCGGTACAGAGACCCAGTACTTC. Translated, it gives CASSLMTAGTETQYF.

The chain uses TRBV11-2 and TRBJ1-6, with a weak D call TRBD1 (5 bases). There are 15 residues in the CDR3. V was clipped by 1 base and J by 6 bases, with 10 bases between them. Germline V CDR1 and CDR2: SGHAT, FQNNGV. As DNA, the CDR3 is TGTGCCAGCAGCTTAGCCAGGACATCTAATTCACCCCTCCACTTT. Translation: CASSLARTSNSPLHF. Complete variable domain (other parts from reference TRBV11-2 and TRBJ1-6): EAGVAQSPRYKIIEKRQSVAFWCNPISGHATLYWYQQILGQGPKLLIQFQNNGVVDDSQLPKDRFSAERLKGVDSTLKIQPAKLEDSAVYLCASSLARTSNSPLHFGNGTRLTVT.

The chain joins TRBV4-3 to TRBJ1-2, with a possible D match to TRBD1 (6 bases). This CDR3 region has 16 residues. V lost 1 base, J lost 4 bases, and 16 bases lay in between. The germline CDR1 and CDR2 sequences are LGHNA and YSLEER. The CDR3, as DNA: TGCGCCAGCAGCCAAGGAAATACCGGGACACGCTATGGCTACACCTTC. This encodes CASSQGNTGTRYGYTF.

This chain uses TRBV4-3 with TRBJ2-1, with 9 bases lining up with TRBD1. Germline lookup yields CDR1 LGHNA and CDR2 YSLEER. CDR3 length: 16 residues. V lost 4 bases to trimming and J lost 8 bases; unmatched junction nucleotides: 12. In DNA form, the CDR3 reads TGCGCCAGCAGCCGGAGGGGACAGGGCGGGTGGGATGAGCAGTTCTTC. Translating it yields CASSRRGQGGWDEQFF.

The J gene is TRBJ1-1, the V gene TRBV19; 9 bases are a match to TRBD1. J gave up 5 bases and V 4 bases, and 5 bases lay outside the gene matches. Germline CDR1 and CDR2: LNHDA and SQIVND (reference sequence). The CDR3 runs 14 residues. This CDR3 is CASSTDRGGTEAFF. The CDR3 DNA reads TGTGCCAGTAGTACGGACAGGGGAGGTACTGAAGCTTTCTTT.

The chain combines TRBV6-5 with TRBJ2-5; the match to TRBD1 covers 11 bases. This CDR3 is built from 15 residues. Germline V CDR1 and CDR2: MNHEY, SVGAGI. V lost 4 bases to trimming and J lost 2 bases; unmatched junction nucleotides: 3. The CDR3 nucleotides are TGTGCCAGCAGTTGGACAGGGGGCGGACAAGAGACCCAGTACTTC. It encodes CASSWTGGGQETQYF.